This is a list of T cell receptor beta chains from one sample in a study of control samples from healthy donors and cancer patients. Measured with immunoSEQ multiplex PCR; TCRdb has only the in-frame clones, and not every one. The repertoire holds approximately 130,000 clones, with approximately 87% as singletons. What was sequenced was blood. The origin of the receptors is a man aged 30 to 39 in good health. The CDR3 runs from the conserved cysteine through the conserved F or W. The order of the fields is clone size, CDR3 length, J gene, D gene, V gene, CDR3 DNA, CDR3 protein. The D gene is left open where the match is weak. Some rows have no size entry. The others give once, few or many, or a class for an expanded clone.

>NA|11|TRBJ1-1|NA|TRBV7-9
TGTGCCAGCAGGCTGAACACTGAAGCTTTCTTT
CASRLNTEAFF
>NA|14|TRBJ2-7|TRBD1|TRBV5-6
TGTGCCAGCAGCCTATCCGGGACAGCCTACGAGCAGTACTTC
CASSLSGTAYEQYF
>once|14|TRBJ1-3|NA|TRBV27
TGTGCCAGCTCTACAGCGATCTCTGGAAACACCATATATTTT
CASSTAISGNTIYF
>NA|15|TRBJ1-2|NA|TRBV6-5
TGTGCCAGCGCATTCGACGTATACTCCAACTATGGCTACACCTTC
CASAFDVYSNYGYTF
>NA|13|TRBJ1-2|NA|TRBV7-9
TGTGCCAGCAGCAAACAGGAGGACTATGGCTACACCTTC
CASSKQEDYGYTF
>NA|15|TRBJ1-1|NA|TRBV18
TGTGCCAGCTCACCACCGCCAGGGAGTTTGGGTGAAGCTTTCTTT
CASSPPPGSLGEAFF
>NA|13|TRBJ1-1|NA|TRBV7-8
TGTGCCAGCAGCCTCGCAGGGGCTCAGGAAGCTTTCTTT
CASSLAGAQEAFF
>few|12|TRBJ1-2|NA|TRBV5-1
TGCGCCAGCAGCTTGAACAGGGAGGGCTACACCTTC
CASSLNREGYTF
>NA|13|TRBJ1-5|NA|TRBV24-1
TGTGCCACCAGCGACAGGAGCAATCAGCCCCAGCATTTT
CATSDRSNQPQHF
>NA|15|TRBJ2-7|NA|TRBV5-1
TGCGCCAGCAGCTTGGAAGGGACGGACTCCTACGAGCAGTACTTC
CASSLEGTDSYEQYF
>NA|13|TRBJ1-1|NA|TRBV12-3/TRBV12-4
TGTGCCAGCAGTTTACAGGAGAACACTGAAGCTTTCTTT
CASSLQENTEAFF
>NA|16|TRBJ1-3|NA|TRBV4-2
TGTGCCAGCAGCCAAGATTCGGCAGGAGCTGGAAACACCATATATTTT
CASSQDSAGAGNTIYF
>NA|13|TRBJ1-2|NA|TRBV28
TGCGCCAGCAGTGCAGGAGAAGGCTATGGCTACACCTTC
CASSAGEGYGYTF
>NA|15|TRBJ1-1|NA|TRBV18
TGTGCCAGCTCCGATTCGACACTTTCAGGCACTGAAGCTTTCTTT
CASSDSTLSGTEAFF
>NA|15|TRBJ2-1|NA|TRBV18
TGTGCCAGCTCACCACAAAATGGTGACGGTAGCGAGCAGTTCTTC
CASSPQNGDGSEQFF
>NA|15|TRBJ2-7|TRBD1|TRBV6-1
TGTGCCAGCAGTGAAGAACAGGGGGCCCACTACGAGCAGTACTTC
CASSEEQGAHYEQYF
>NA|14|TRBJ2-2|TRBD1|TRBV7-7
TGTGCCAGCAGCACCACAGGGGCCACCGGGGAGCTGTTTTTT
CASSTTGATGELFF
>NA|15|TRBJ2-3|NA|TRBV10-1
TGCGCCAGCAGTGTTCGGTCAGGGGGCACAGATACGCAGTATTTT
CASSVRSGGTDTQYF
>NA|15|TRBJ1-5|TRBD1|TRBV24-1
TGTGCCACCAGTGGGGAAGGACAGGGTAACCAGCCCCAGCATTTT
CATSGEGQGNQPQHF
>few|16|TRBJ2-1|NA|TRBV24-1
TGTGCCACCAGTGACAGCTCAGGGCTGGCCTACAATGAGCAGTTCTTC
CATSDSSGLAYNEQFF
>NA|15|TRBJ2-1|NA|TRBV6-2/TRBV6-3
TGTGCCAGCAGTTACCCCGACGTCGCCTACAATGAGCAGTTCTTC
CASSYPDVAYNEQFF
>NA|15|TRBJ2-2|NA|TRBV2
TGTGCCAGCAGTGTGGAGCTAACGAACACCGGGGAGCTGTTTTTT
CASSVELTNTGELFF
>few|15|TRBJ1-2|NA|TRBV3-1/TRBV3-2
TGTGCCAGCAGCCAAGATCAACAGACGTCCGGTGGCTACACCTTC
CASSQDQQTSGGYTF